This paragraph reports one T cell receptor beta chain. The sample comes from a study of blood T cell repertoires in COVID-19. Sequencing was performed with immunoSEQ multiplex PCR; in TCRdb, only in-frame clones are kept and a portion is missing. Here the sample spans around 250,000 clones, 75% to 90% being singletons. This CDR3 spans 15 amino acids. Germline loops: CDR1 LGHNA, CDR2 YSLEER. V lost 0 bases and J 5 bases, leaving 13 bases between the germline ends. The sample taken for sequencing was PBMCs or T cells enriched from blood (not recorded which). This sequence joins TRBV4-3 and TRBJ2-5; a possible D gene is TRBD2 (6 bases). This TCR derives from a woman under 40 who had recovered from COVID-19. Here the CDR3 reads CASSQDEGRWETQYF. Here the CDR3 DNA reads TGCGCCAGCAGCCAAGATGAGGGGAGGTGGGAGACCCAGTACTTC.